This TCR beta chain came from a study of identical twins. Findings of the study overall: Clonotypes of the beta chain that were abundant in cord blood carried fewer insertions (memory repertoires showed none).

TCRdb used MiXCR to reprocess the 5' RACE reads, holding one entry per CDR3 protein. The repertoire holds 200,000 to 300,000 distinct CDR3 sequences, roughly 13% seen once, with roughly 4% in the top ten. Per germline, CDR1 LGHDT and CDR2 YNNKEL (reference sequence). The CDR3 has 12 residues if both end residues are counted. Only a few counts were recorded for this clonotype. Its antigen is undetermined. The CDR3 end shows no conserved phenylalanine or tryptophan, and so a read error is likely. No DNA is shown, since the ends of the CDR3 on it are uncertain; the CDR3 is the one TCRdb lists. These data also featured in a second study, about yellow fever vaccine responses in identical twins.

The sequenced sample consisted of memory (CD45RO+) T cells sorted from blood. This chain uses TRBV3-1 with TRBJ2-5; TRBD2, as called in the table, went unchecked against the DNA. This receptor was obtained from a woman under 30 in good health. The CDR3 loop reads CASSQTSGAYAL.